This is a list of T cell receptor beta chains from one sample in a study of T-cell memory formation after mild COVID-19. Via MiXCR, TCRdb re-called the 5' RACE reads, giving one row per CDR3 protein. The profile shows 200,000 to 250,000 distinct CDR3 sequences, around 8.8% of them singletons. Sequenced sample: PBMCs or a T cell subset sorted from them (not recorded which). The receptors here all came from a man in his late teens or twenties who had mild COVID-19 (a few samples of this study predate the infection). Cell type and time point are not known. CDR3s leave out the opening cysteine and the closing phenylalanine or tryptophan. Size values are once, few and many counts, or a class for expanded clones, and some rows have none.

J	size	V	CDR3
TRBJ1-1	few	TRBV5-5	ASSLIGGTEAF
TRBJ2-3	-	TRBV10-2	ASSRDYPNTDTQY
TRBJ2-5	many	TRBV6-2/TRBV6-3	ASSGAQGARETQY
TRBJ1-4	few	TRBV4-3	ASSQEIRRTNEKLF
TRBJ1-6	-	TRBV4-1	ASSQDSLPGGNSPLH
TRBJ2-1	-	TRBV7-2	ASSWLAGYNEQF
TRBJ1-4	-	TRBV2	ASRVQGRSEKLF
TRBJ2-4	-	TRBV12-3/TRBV12-4	ASRRTGGAVIDIQY
TRBJ2-3	few	TRBV11-1	ASSPRTITRNAQY
TRBJ2-5	-	TRBV12-3/TRBV12-4	ASSSGTIVIETQY
TRBJ2-3	few	TRBV6-5	ASRGGGAPDTQY
TRBJ1-2	many	TRBV2	ASSERAGTGYT
TRBJ2-1	-	TRBV7-2	ASSSPPPSSYNEQF
TRBJ1-5	many	TRBV5-1	ASSLEGGPGNQPQH
TRBJ2-7	-	TRBV4-3	ASSPRQESYEQY